This T cell receptor beta chain was sequenced in a study of T cells in Graves' hyperthyroidism and ophthalmopathy. Across the study: Peripheral blood was secured at the point of initial diagnosis, before any treatment. The study's findings and limits: Blood held most thyroid clonotypes expanded above 0.001 frequency. Median prediction lead before ophthalmopathy onset was around seven months with the model.

This clonotype was detected ten times or more. The antigen remains undetermined. The CDR3 totals 14 residues. Trimming took 5 bases from V and 0 from J, leaving 11 bases between them. TCR beta CDR3 region amplification was performed from RNA transcripts. TCR CDR3 regions were first amplified by RT-PCR with HTBI primers. TCRdb redid the calling of the multiplex PCR reads with MiXCR, one entry per CDR3 protein. The data hold fewer than 900,000 distinct CDR3 sequences, with about 17% observed a single time. The sequencing sample was made of blood. The chain couples TRBV12-3 or TRBV12-4 to TRBJ2-7, with D perhaps assigned TRBD1 or TRBD2 (5 bases each). This sequence originates from a man between 18 and 35 years old with Graves' hyperthyroidism. CDR3 in amino acids: CASSPKGPSYEQYF. The CDR3 DNA reads as TGTGCCAGCAGTCCCAAGGGACCCTCCTACGAGCAGTACTTC.